This T cell receptor (beta chain) was sequenced during a study of T cell responses to AZD1222 COVID-19 vaccine. Clones were read by immunoSEQ multiplex PCR, and TCRdb kept only the in-frame ones, dropping some. The sample has tens of thousands of clones, more than 80% seen once. Germline-derived CDR1 and CDR2 are MNHEY and SVGEGT. V was pared by 5 bases and J by 5 bases, with 22 bases between. This CDR3 region has 16 residues. General observations from the study: In all cases, repertoires were sampled only after the peak T cell response. Reports indicate that nearly half of spike-specific TCRs are directed at unmutated variant regions. Once two AZD1222 doses were given, Spike-specific TCR breadth and depth went up. The donors showed a predominance of white British ancestry and of females, with possible underestimation of clonal diversity.

About this clone: The antigen is undetermined.

The starting material was peripheral blood, obtained on day 0 of MenACWY control vaccination. The chain combines TRBV6-2 or TRBV6-3 with TRBJ2-7, with unresolved D. The sequence derives from an adult in good health. Here the CDR3 DNA reads TGTGCCAGCAGTCGACACTTCTCCGGACCTCGCGACGAGCAGTACTTC. Translation: CASSRHFSGPRDEQYF.